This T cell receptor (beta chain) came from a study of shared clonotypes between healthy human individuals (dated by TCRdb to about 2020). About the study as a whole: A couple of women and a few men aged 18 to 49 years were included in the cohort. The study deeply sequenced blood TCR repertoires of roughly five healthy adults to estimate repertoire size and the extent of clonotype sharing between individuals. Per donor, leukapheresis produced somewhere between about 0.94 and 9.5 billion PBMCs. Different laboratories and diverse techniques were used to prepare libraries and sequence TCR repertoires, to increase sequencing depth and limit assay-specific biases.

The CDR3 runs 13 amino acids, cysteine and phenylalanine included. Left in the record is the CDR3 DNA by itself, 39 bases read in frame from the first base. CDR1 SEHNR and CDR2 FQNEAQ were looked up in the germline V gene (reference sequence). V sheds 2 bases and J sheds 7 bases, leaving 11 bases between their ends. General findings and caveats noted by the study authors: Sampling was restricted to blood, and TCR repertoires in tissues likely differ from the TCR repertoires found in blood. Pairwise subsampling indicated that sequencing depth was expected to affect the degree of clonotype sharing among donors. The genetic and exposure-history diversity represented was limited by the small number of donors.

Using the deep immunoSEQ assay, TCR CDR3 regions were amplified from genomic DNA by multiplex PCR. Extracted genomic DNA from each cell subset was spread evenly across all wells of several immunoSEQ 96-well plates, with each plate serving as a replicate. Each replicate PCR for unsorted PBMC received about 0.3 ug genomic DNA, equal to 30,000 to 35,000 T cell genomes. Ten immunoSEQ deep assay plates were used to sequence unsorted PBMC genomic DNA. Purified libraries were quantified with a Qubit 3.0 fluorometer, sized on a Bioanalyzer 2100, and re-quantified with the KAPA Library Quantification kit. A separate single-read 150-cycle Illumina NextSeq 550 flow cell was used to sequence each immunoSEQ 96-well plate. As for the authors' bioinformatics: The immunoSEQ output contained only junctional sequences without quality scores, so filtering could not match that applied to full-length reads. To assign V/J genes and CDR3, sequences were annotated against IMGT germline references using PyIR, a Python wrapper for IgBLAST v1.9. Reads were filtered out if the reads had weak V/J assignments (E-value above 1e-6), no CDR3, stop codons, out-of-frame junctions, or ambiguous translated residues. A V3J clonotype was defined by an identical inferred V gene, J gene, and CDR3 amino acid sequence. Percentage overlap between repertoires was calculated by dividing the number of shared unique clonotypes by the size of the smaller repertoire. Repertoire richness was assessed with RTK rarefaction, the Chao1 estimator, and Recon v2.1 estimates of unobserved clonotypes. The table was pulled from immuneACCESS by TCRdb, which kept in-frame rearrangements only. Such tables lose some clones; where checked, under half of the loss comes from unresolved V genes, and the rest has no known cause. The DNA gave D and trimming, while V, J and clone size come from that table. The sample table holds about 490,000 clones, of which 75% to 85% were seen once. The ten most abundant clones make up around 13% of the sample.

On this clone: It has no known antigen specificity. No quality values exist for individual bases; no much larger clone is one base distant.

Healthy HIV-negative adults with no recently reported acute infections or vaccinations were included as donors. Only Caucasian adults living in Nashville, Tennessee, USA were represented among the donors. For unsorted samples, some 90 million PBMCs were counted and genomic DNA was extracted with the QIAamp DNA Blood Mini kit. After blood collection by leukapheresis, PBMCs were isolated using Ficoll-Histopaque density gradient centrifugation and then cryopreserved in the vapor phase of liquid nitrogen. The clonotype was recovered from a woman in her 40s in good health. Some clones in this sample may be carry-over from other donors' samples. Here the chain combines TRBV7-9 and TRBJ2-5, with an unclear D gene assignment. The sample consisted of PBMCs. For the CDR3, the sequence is CASSLNGLRTQYF. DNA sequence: TGTGCCAGCAGCTTAAACGGTTTGAGGACCCAGTACTTC.